These 9 T cell receptor beta chains came from one sample sequenced in a study of response to subunit inactivated influenza vaccine. Via MiXCR, TCRdb re-called the RT-PCR reads, giving one row per CDR3 protein. The sample contains under 200,000 distinct CDR3 sequences, about 12% of which appear only once. Separately, the same data were catalogued under a study of T cells expressing NK-cell markers. That work states: Synthesis of TCR beta cDNA relied on 5'RACE template switching carrying UMIs.

Sequenced here: CD8+ T cells sorted from PBMCs, sampled 11 to 12 days after vaccination. The source of these receptors is a man aged 50-59 years who received an inactivated influenza vaccine.

This clonotype appeared a few times. This sequence joins TRBV4-3 and TRBJ2-7; 8 bases are a match to TRBD2. The V gene's germline CDR1 is LGHNA and CDR2 YSLEER. With V trimmed by 3 bases and J by 2 bases, 15 bases remained unmatched. The CDR3 is made up of 18 amino acids. In DNA, the CDR3 is TGCGCCAGCAGCCAGATCCTCGGGGGGGGTAATAGCGCCTACGAGCAGTACTTC. Translated, it gives CASSQILGGGNSAYEQYF.

V usage is TRBV7-9 and J usage is TRBJ1-5; D is perhaps TRBD1 (5 bases). CDR3 length equals 17 residues. Trimming took 5 bases from V and 1 from J, leaving 18 bases between them. From germline, CDR1 is SEHNR and CDR2 FQNEAQ (reference sequence). The CDR3 loop is CASSTGPPNTSNQPQHF. CDR3 coding DNA: TGTGCCAGCAGCACAGGTCCCCCGAATACCAGCAATCAGCCCCAGCATTTT.

The rearrangement links TRBV4-3 to TRBJ2-7; D uncertain. The CDR3 totals 15 residues. Germline assignment: CDR1 LGHNA and CDR2 YSLEER. The germline V and J ends were trimmed by 1 base and 0 bases, with 10 bases remaining between them. CDR3 in amino acids: CASSQVAQSSYEQYF. For the CDR3, the DNA is TGCGCCAGCAGCCAAGTGGCGCAGAGCTCCTACGAGCAGTACTTC.

This clonotype was recorded at least ten times. The chain joins TRBV29-1 to TRBJ2-1; 12 positions match TRBD1. The length of the CDR3 is 15 residues. V lost 3 bases to trimming and J lost 7 bases; unmatched junction nucleotides: 7. Germline CDR1 reads SQVTM; CDR2 reads ANQGSEA. CDR3 nucleotide sequence: TGCAGCGTTGAGGCGAGGGACAGGGGGCGGAATGAGCAGTTCTTC. This codes for CSVEARDRGRNEQFF.

This clonotype was detected a few times. The genes are TRBV12-3 or TRBV12-4 and TRBJ1-1, with D possibly matching TRBD1 (5 bases). With 4 bases removed from V and 4 bases from J, the gap between germline ends came to 16 bases. The CDR3 is made up of 15 amino acids. The CDR3 here is CASSSRQTLGTEAFF. The CDR3 nucleotides are TGTGCCAGCAGTTCCCGACAGACCCTGGGCACTGAAGCTTTCTTT.

V and J are TRBV2 and TRBJ2-3; 13 bases are shared with TRBD2. CDR1 is SNHLY, CDR2 FYNNEI, per germline. J lost 3 bases, V lost 11 bases, and 17 bases had no gene match. This CDR3 spans 18 amino acids. The CDR3 coding sequence is TGTGCCCGCTGTTTAGGGTGGGGACTAGCGGGGAAAACAGATACGCAGTATTTT. Amino acids: CARCLGWGLAGKTDTQYF.

This clonotype was seen at least ten times. V gene TRBV7-9 combines with J gene TRBJ2-7; D unresolved. This CDR3 has 14 amino acids. Germline lookup yields CDR1 SEHNR and CDR2 FQNEAQ (reference sequence). The ends were cut back, 5 bases at V and 1 base at J, with 12 bases in the middle. In nucleotides, the CDR3 is TGTGCCAGCAGCCGCATAGATGGGTCCTACGAGCAGTACTTC. This encodes CASSRIDGSYEQYF.

This chain connects TRBV11-1 to TRBJ2-7, with 14 bases identical to TRBD2. Germline CDR1 SGHAT, CDR2 FQDESV (reference sequence). This CDR3 contains 20 residues. V lost 4 bases and J lost 2; bases outside the gene matches: 16. CDR3 sequence reads: CASSSKVWAGTSGSPYEQYF. The CDR3 DNA follows: TGTGCCAGCAGCTCAAAGGTCTGGGCCGGGACTAGCGGGAGCCCCTACGAGCAGTACTTC.

The chain has TRBV12-3 or TRBV12-4 and TRBJ2-1; no clear D gene. The CDR3 contains 12 residues. V was shortened by 2 bases and J by 7 bases, with 6 bases between the two germline ends. CDR3 in amino acids: CASSLLRNEQFF. In nucleotides, the CDR3 is TGTGCCAGCAGTTTACTCCGGAATGAGCAGTTCTTC.